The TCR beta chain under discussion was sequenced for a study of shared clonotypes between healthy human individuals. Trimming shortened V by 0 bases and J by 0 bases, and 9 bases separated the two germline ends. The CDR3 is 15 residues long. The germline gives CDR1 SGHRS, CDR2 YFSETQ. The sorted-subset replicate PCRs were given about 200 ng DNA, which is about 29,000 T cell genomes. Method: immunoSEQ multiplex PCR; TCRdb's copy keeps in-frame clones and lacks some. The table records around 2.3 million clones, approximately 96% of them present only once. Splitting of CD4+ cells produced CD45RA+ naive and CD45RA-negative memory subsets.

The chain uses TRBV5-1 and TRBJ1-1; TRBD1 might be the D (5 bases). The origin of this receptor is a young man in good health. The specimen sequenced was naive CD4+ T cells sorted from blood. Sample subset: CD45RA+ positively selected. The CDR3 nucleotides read TGCGCCAGCAGCTTGGAGGTACAGGTGAACACTGAAGCTTTCTTT. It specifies CASSLEVQVNTEAFF.